The source of this TCR beta chain is a study of blood T cells in healthy people across ages. A second PCR of 7 to 11 cycles used a sample-barcoded 5' primer and a J-beta primer mix. TCRdb passed the 5' RACE reads through MiXCR, listing each CDR3 protein once. This sample has roughly 500,000 distinct CDR3 sequences, with 27% found just once. CDR3 length equals 11 residues. Germline lookup yields CDR1 SQVTM and CDR2 ANQGSEA. Trimming pared 6 bases from V and 7 bases from J, leaving 12 bases between. Each sample provided at least 5 micrograms of extracted total RNA. The chain has TRBV29-1 and TRBJ2-5; maybe TRBD2 (6 bases). The receptor's source is a woman aged 70-85 years in good health. The sequencing input was blood. The CDR3 nucleotides read TGCAGCGTGGAGGGCCCCGGGACCCAGTACTTC. It is translated as CSVEGPGTQYF.